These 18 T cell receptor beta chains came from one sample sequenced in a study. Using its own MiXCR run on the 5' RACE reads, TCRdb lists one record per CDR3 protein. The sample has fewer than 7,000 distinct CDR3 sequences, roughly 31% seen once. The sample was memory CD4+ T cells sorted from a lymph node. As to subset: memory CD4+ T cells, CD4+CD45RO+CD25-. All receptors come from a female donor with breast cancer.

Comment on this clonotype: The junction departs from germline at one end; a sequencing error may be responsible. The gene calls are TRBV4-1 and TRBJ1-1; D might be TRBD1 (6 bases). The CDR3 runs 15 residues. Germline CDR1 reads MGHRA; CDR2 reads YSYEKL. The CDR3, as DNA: TGCGCCAGCAGCCAACTGTGGAGGGACAACACTGGAGCTTTCTTT. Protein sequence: CASSQLWRDNTGAFF.

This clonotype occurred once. The DNA of the CDR3 is TGTGCCAGCAGCCCTCCGGGACTAGCGGTAGAGGAGCAGTTCTTC. It specifies CASSPPGLAVEEQFF. This chain links TRBV7-9 with TRBJ2-1; 11 bases match TRBD2. Germline loops: CDR1 SEHNR, CDR2 FQNEAQ (reference sequence). The CDR3 covers 15 residues. The trim removed 5 bases at V and 10 bases at J, leaving 10 bases unmatched.

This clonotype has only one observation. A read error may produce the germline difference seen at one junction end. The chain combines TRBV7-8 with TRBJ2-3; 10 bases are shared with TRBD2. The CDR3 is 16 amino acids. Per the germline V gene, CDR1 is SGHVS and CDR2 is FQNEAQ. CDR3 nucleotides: TGTGCCAGCAGCTCGCGACGACTAGCGGGCGTTGATATGCAGTATTTT. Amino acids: CASSSRRLAGVDMQYF.

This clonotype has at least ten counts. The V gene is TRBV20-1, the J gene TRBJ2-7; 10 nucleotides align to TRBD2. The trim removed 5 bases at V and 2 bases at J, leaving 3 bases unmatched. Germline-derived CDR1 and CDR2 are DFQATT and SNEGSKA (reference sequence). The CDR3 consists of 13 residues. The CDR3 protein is CSAQSGGAYEQYF. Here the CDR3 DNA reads TGCAGTGCTCAAAGCGGGGGGGCCTACGAGCAGTACTTC.

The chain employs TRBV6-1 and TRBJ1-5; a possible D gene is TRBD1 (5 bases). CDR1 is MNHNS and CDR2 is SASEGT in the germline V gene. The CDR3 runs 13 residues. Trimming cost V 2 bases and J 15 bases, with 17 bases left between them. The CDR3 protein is CASSESVTGSRHF. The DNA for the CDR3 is TGTGCCAGCAGTGAATCTGTCACAGGCTCCAGGCATTTT.

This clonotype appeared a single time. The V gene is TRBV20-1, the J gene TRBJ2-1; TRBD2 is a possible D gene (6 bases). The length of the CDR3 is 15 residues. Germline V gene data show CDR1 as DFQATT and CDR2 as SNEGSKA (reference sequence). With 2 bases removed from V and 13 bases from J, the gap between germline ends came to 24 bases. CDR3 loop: CSARPRHRPAGAQFF. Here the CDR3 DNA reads TGCAGTGCTAGACCCAGGCATAGGCCAGCGGGTGCCCAGTTCTTC.

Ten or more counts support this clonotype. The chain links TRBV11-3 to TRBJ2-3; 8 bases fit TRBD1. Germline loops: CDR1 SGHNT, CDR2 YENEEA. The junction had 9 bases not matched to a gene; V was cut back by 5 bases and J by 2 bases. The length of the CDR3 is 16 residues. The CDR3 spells CASSTGGQGPTDTQYF. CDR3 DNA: TGTGCCAGCAGCACAGGTGGACAGGGCCCCACAGATACGCAGTATTTT.

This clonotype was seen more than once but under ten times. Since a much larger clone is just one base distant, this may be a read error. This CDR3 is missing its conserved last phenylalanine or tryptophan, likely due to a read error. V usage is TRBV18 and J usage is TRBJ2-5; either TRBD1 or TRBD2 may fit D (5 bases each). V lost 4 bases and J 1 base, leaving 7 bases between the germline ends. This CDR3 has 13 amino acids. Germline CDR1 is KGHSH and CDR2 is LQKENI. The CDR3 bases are TGTGCCAGCTCACTCGGGGCCCAAGAGACCCAGTACCTC. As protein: CASSLGAQETQYL.

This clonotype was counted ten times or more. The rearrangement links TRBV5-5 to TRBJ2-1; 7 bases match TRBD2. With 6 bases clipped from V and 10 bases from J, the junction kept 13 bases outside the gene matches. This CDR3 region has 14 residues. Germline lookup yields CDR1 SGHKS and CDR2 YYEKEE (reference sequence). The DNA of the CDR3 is TGTGCCAGCATCCACCGGAGCGGGGCTTGGGAGCAGTTCTTC. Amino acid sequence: CASIHRSGAWEQFF.

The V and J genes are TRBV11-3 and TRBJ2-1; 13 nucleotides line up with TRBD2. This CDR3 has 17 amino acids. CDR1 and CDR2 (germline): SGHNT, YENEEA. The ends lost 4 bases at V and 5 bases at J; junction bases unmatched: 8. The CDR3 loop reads CASSSGLAGLLDNEQFF. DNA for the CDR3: TGTGCCAGCAGCTCGGGACTAGCGGGACTCCTCGACAATGAGCAGTTCTTC.

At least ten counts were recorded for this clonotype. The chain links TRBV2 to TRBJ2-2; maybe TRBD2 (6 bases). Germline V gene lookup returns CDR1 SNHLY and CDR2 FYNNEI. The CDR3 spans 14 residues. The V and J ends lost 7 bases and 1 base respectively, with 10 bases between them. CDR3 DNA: TGTGCCAGCAACCCCGGGAGGAACACCGGGGAGCTGTTTTTT. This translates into CASNPGRNTGELFF.

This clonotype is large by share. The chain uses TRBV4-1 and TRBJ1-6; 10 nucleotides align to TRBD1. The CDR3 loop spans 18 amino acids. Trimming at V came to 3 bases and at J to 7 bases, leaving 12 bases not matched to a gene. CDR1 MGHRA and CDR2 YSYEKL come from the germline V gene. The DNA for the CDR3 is TGCGCCAGCAGCCAGGGACAGGGGACGAGGTGGGGGAATTCACCCCTCCACTTT. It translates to CASSQGQGTRWGNSPLHF.

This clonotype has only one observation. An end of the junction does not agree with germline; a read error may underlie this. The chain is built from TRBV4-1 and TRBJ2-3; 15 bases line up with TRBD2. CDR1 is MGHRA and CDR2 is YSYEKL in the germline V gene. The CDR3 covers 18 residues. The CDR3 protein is CASSRGLAGGSGTDTQYF. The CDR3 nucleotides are TGCGCCAGCAGCCGAGGACTAGCGGGAGGGTCAGGCACAGATACGCAGTACTTT.

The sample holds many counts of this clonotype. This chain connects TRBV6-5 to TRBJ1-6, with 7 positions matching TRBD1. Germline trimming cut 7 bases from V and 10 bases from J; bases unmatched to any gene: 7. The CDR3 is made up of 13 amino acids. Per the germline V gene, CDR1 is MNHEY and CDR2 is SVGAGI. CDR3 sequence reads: CASKDRVWSPLHF. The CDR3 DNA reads TGTGCCAGCAAAGACAGGGTTTGGTCACCCCTCCACTTT.

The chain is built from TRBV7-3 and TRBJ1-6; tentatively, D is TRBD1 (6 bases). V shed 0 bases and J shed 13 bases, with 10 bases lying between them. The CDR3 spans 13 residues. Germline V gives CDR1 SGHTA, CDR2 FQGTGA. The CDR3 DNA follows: TGTGCCAGCAGCTTAACGGCAGGGGCCCCCCTCCACTTT. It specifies CASSLTAGAPLHF.

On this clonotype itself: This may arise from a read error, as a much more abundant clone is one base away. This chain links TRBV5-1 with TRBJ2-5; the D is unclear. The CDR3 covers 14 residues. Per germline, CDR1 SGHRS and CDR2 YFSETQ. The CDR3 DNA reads TGCGCCAGCAGAAAAACTCCGGCGGTGGAGACCCAGCACTTC. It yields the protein CASRKTPAVETQHF.

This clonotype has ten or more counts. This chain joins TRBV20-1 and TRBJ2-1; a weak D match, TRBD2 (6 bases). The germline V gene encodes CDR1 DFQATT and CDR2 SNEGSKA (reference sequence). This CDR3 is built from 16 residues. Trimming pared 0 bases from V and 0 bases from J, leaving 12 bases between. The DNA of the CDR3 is TGCAGTGCTAGAGATCGGGCGGGATTCTCCTACAATGAGCAGTTCTTC. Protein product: CSARDRAGFSYNEQFF.

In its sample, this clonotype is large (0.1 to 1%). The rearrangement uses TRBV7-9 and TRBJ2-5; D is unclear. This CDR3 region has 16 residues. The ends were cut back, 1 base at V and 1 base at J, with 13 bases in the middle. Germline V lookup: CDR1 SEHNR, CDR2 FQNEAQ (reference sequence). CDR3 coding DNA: TGTGCCAGCAGCTTAGTGGCCGCCCCACTCCAAGAGACCCAGTACTTC. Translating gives CASSLVAAPLQETQYF.